Presented here are 21 T cell receptor beta chains from one specimen sequenced in a study of TIL therapy for anti-PD-1-resistant metastatic lung cancer. Sequencing used immunoSEQ v3. Produced via immunoSEQ multiplex PCR; TCRdb's table is partial and in-frame only. There are about 50,000 clones in the sample; 55% to 75% occur only once, and 5.6% lies in the top ten. Specified time point: pre-treatment sample, taken before nivolumab and TIL therapy. Tumor tissue came from excised metastases, mostly pleural nodules or supraclavicular lymph nodes. The sample in question was tumor tissue, obtained at baseline. Every receptor here comes from a person between 30 and 80 years old with non-small cell lung cancer.

This clone was seen just once. V is TRBV19 and J is TRBJ2-2; maybe TRBD2 (7 bases). The CDR3 extends over 14 amino acids. Germline loops: CDR1 LNHDA, CDR2 SQIVND (reference sequence). Trimming stripped 7 bases from V and 2 bases from J, with 11 bases between. The CDR3 spells CASMGGGNTGELFF. The CDR3 nucleotides are TGTGCCAGTATGGGCGGGGGCAACACCGGGGAGCTGTTTTTT.

This clone was counted a few times. The V and J genes are TRBV23-1 and TRBJ2-5; 10 positions match TRBD1. TRBV23-1 is labeled an ORF, and its function is uncertain. Losses at the gene ends were 4 bases for V and 5 bases for J; bases not matched to a gene: 7. The CDR3 loop spans 15 amino acids. This CDR3 reads CASSPRQGARETQYF. In DNA form, the CDR3 reads TGCGCCAGCAGTCCCAGACAGGGGGCGAGGGAGACCCAGTACTTC.

At least ten counts were recorded for this clone. V is TRBV18 and J is TRBJ1-5, with D perhaps matching TRBD1 (6 bases). Germline CDR1 KGHSH, CDR2 LQKENI. This CDR3 comprises 14 residues. Deletions cut 2 bases from V and 6 bases from J, with 11 bases between. Here the CDR3 reads CASSPDSGAQPQHF. The CDR3, as DNA: TGTGCCAGCTCACCAGATTCGGGGGCTCAGCCCCAGCATTTT.

This clone was seen a handful of times. The chain employs TRBV15 and TRBJ2-7; D remains ambiguous. CDR1 is LNHNV and CDR2 is YYDKDF in the germline V gene (reference sequence). The CDR3 consists of 14 residues. V was clipped by 5 bases and J by 2 bases, with 13 bases between them. The CDR3 DNA is TGTGCCACCAGCGCCCATACTATCCCCTACGAGCAGTACTTC. It translates to CATSAHTIPYEQYF.

This chain connects TRBV5-1 to TRBJ1-1; 7 nucleotides match TRBD1. Germline assignment: CDR1 SGHRS and CDR2 YFSETQ. This CDR3 has 16 residues. V shed 0 bases, J shed 2 bases, and the junction held 7 bases outside the gene matches. The CDR3 DNA follows: TGCGCCAGCAGCTTGGTTGGGACAGCCTTTAACACTGAAGCTTTCTTT. Its protein product is CASSLVGTAFNTEAFF.

The chain employs TRBV9 and TRBJ2-3, with TRBD2 identical over 11 bases. CDR3 length: 16 residues. CDR1 SGDLS and CDR2 YYNGEE come from the germline V gene. J was trimmed by 5 bases and V by 4 bases; bases with no gene match: 9. The DNA for the CDR3 is TGTGCCAGCAGCACCCCTAGCGGGGGGTATGTAGATACGCAGTATTTT. Its protein product is CASSTPSGGYVDTQYF.

This clone was seen only once. The chain links TRBV5-1 to TRBJ2-3, with D possibly being TRBD1 (6 bases). The CDR3 runs 15 residues. V lost 0 bases and J 3 bases, leaving 11 bases between the germline ends. Germline V lookup: CDR1 SGHRS, CDR2 YFSETQ. CDR3 in amino acids: CASSLEGGVTDTQYF. Here the CDR3 DNA reads TGCGCCAGCAGCTTGGAAGGGGGAGTGACAGATACGCAGTATTTT.

The CDR3 DNA reads TGTGCCTGGACCTCATATACAGGGGGCGGTCAGCCCCAGCATTTT. Protein: CAWTSYTGGGQPQHF. The chain recombines TRBV30 with TRBJ1-5; 9 bases agree with TRBD1. The CDR3 consists of 15 residues. The germline V gene encodes CDR1 GTSNPN and CDR2 SVGIG (reference sequence). Trimming took 4 bases from V and 6 from J; bases not matched to a gene: 10.

The V and J genes are TRBV15 and TRBJ1-1, with 7 bases aligning to TRBD1. From germline, CDR1 is LNHNV and CDR2 YYDKDF (reference sequence). CDR3 length equals 13 residues. V shed 2 bases and J 8 bases; nucleotides not matched to a gene: 5. CDR3 nucleotide sequence: TGTGCCACCAGCAGACGGACAGGCGGGGAAGCTTTCTTT. It is translated as CATSRRTGGEAFF.

This sequence joins TRBV5-1 and TRBJ1-1; 9 nucleotides match TRBD1. The CDR3 contains 17 residues. Germline CDR1 is SGHRS and CDR2 is YFSETQ. Trimming cost V 1 base and J 1 base; bases outside gene matches: 8. CDR3 region: CASSLKGTGYGNTEAFF. Written as DNA, the CDR3 is TGCGCCAGCAGCTTGAAGGGGACAGGGTATGGGAACACTGAAGCTTTCTTT.

The CDR3 bases are TGTGCCAGCAGGAGGAACAATGAGCAGTTCTTC. The encoded protein is CASRRNNEQFF. The chain combines TRBV7-8 with TRBJ2-1; unclear D gene. The CDR3 length is 11 residues. The germline V gene has CDR1 SGHVS and CDR2 FQNEAQ. The V end was cut by 6 bases, the J end by 5 bases, with 5 bases between. The full variable domain, its missing parts supplied by reference TRBV7-8 and TRBJ2-1, is GAGVSQSPRYKVAKRGQDVALRCDPISGHVSLFWYQQALGQGPEFLTYFQNEAQLDKSGLPSDRFFAERPEGSVSTLKIQRTQQEDSAVYLCASRRNNEQFFGPGTRLTVL.

J is TRBJ2-1 and V is TRBV7-9, with D perhaps matching TRBD2 (6 bases). This CDR3 has 16 residues. The V end lost 1 base, the J end lost 6 bases, and 16 bases lay between the germline ends. Per the germline V gene, CDR1 is SEHNR and CDR2 is FQNEAQ (reference sequence). The CDR3 reads CASSLGGGQAANEQFF. The CDR3 DNA follows: TGTGCCAGCAGCTTAGGGGGAGGCCAAGCCGCCAATGAGCAGTTCTTC.

This clone was detected only a few times. The V gene is TRBV7-2, the J gene TRBJ1-4, with 7 bases aligning to TRBD1. Per the germline V gene, CDR1 is SGHTA and CDR2 is FQGNSA. The CDR3 covers 15 residues. The J segment lost 7 bases and the V segment lost 5 bases, leaving 10 bases of the junction unmatched. As DNA, the CDR3 is TGTGCCAGCAGCACCTACAGGGGATCAGGTGAAAAACTGTTTTTT. Its protein product is CASSTYRGSGEKLFF.

The sample holds one count of this clone. CDR3 residues: CASSLVGTGLLPPLHF. The DNA for the CDR3 is TGTGCCAGCAGCTTAGTAGGGACAGGGCTTCTTCCACCCCTCCACTTT. The V gene is TRBV7-9, the J gene TRBJ1-6; 9 nucleotides line up with TRBD1. The CDR3 is made up of 16 amino acids. J gave up 11 bases and V 1 base, and 9 bases lay outside the gene matches. Germline assignment: CDR1 SEHNR and CDR2 FQNEAQ (reference sequence).

CDR3 DNA: TGTGCCAGCAGCTCGGGACAGGGGACAGATACGCAGTATTTT. It codes for CASSSGQGTDTQYF. The chain has TRBV7-2 and TRBJ2-3; TRBD1 matches at 10 bases. V lost 4 bases to trimming and J lost 3 bases; unmatched junction nucleotides: 1. Germline CDR1 SGHTA, CDR2 FQGNSA. This CDR3 is built from 14 residues.

The chain is built from TRBV11-2 and TRBJ2-5; D uncertain. CDR3 size: 14 residues. Trimming shortened V by 3 bases and J by 9 bases, and 17 bases separated the two germline ends. Germline V gene data show CDR1 as SGHAT and CDR2 as FQNNGV. CDR3 amino acids: CASSFQGKRPPQYF. For the CDR3, the DNA is TGTGCCAGCAGCTTCCAAGGCAAGAGACCCCCCCAGTACTTC.

This clone appeared once. The V call is TRBV7-9, the J call TRBJ1-2, with D possibly TRBD1 on 5 matching bases. Germline assignment: CDR1 SEHNR and CDR2 FQNEAQ (reference sequence). The V and J ends lost 5 bases and 5 bases respectively, with 15 bases between them. This CDR3 has 14 residues. CDR3 sequence reads: CASSASPGPYGYTF. CDR3 DNA: TGTGCCAGCAGCGCTTCCCCGGGACCTTATGGCTACACCTTC. Full variable domain (rest looked up from reference TRBV7-9 and TRBJ1-2): DTGVSQNPRHKITKRGQNVTFRCDPISEHNRLYWYRQTLGQGPEFLTYFQNEAQLEKSRLLSDRFSAERPKGSFSTLEIQRTEQGDSAMYLCASSASPGPYGYTFGSGTRLTVV.

This chain joins TRBV27 and TRBJ2-7, with a tentative D call TRBD1 (6 bases). Germline loops: CDR1 MNHEY, CDR2 SMNVEV (reference sequence). V lost 5 bases to trimming and J lost 6 bases, with 11 bases between them. The CDR3 runs 12 residues. CDR3 DNA sequence: TGTGCCAGCAGTAAACCAGGGGCCGAGCAGTACTTC. Translation gives CASSKPGAEQYF.

Ten or more counts support this clone. This chain connects TRBV19 to TRBJ2-5; D is perhaps TRBD2 (5 bases). This CDR3 spans 13 amino acids. Germline loops: CDR1 LNHDA, CDR2 SQIVND (reference sequence). Trimming removed 3 bases at V and 9 bases at J, with 14 bases between. CDR3 sequence reads: CASSIDQERAQYF. CDR3 in DNA: TGTGCCAGTAGTATCGATCAGGAGAGGGCCCAGTACTTC.

The chain employs TRBV6-5 and TRBJ1-5; D not certain. Germline V CDR1 and CDR2: MNHEY, SVGAGI. This CDR3 has 16 amino acids. V dropped 4 bases and J dropped 0 bases, with 13 bases sitting between them. The CDR3 nucleotides read TGTGCCAGCAGTTCCAACCGACGGAATAGCAATCAGCCCCAGCATTTT. Translation gives CASSSNRRNSNQPQHF.

This chain connects TRBV5-6 to TRBJ2-3, with D hard to call. The CDR3 is made up of 13 amino acids. With 0 bases removed from V and 2 bases from J, the gap between germline ends came to 4 bases. From germline, CDR1 is SGHDT and CDR2 YYEEEE. The CDR3 sequence: CASSLEATDTQYF. The CDR3 coding sequence is TGTGCCAGCAGCTTGGAGGCCACAGATACGCAGTATTTT.